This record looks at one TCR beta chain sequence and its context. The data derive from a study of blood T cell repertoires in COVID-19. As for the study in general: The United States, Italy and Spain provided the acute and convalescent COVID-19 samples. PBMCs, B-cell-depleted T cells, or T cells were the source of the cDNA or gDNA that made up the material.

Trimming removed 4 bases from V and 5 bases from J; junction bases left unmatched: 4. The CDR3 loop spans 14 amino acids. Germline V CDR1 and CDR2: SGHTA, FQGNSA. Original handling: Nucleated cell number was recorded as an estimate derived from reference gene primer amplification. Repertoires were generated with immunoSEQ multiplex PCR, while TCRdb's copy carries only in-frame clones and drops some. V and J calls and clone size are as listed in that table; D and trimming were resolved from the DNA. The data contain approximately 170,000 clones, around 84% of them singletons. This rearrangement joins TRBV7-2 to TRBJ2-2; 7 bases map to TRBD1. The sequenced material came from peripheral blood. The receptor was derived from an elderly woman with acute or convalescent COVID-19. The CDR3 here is CASSSGQITGELFF. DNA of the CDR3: TGTGCCAGCAGCTCGGGACAGATTACCGGGGAGCTGTTTTTT.